This T cell receptor beta chain came from a study of cytomegalovirus exposure and HLA in healthy donors. Study information: The Caucasian-associated ancestry cluster held roughly 80% of under 450 genotyped donors. Study-level findings and limits: After further analysis at a later stage, 16,951 TCR beta sequences were associated with HLA alleles at 0.05 false discovery rate.

A remark on this clone: Its cognate antigen is unknown.

Donors counted as nominally healthy when sampled, yet unrecorded immune exposures were likely. Germline CDR1 and CDR2: GTSNPN and SVGIG (reference sequence). The CDR3 contains 13 residues. V was pared by 5 bases and J by 6 bases, with 7 bases of the junction left unmatched. PCR amplification relied on 60 Vbeta primers (plus 13 Jbeta primers). Repertoires were generated with immunoSEQ multiplex PCR, while TCRdb's copy carries only in-frame clones and drops some. The data hold 100,000 or so clones, with roughly 79% observed a single time. The sample was PBMCs. The chain couples TRBV30 to TRBJ1-1; 9 positions match TRBD1. This clonotype was sampled from a man aged 40-49 years in good health and CMV-seronegative. Here the CDR3 reads CAWFQQGAAEAFF. CDR3 coding DNA: TGTGCCTGGTTCCAACAGGGGGCAGCTGAAGCTTTCTTT.